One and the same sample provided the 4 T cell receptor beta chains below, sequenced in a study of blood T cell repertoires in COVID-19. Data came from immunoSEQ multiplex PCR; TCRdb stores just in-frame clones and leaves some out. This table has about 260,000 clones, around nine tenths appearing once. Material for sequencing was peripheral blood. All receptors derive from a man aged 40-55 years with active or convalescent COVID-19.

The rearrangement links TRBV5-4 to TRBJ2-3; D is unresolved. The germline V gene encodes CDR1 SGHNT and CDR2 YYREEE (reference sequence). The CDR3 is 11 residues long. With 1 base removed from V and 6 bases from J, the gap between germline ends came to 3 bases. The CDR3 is CASSLQDTQYF. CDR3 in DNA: TGTGCCAGCAGCTTGCAGGATACGCAGTATTTT.

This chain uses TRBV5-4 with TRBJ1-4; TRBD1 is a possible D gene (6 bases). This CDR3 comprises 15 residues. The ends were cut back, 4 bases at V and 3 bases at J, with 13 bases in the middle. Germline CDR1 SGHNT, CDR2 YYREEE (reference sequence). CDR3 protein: CASSREAGANEKLFF. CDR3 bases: TGTGCCAGCAGCCGAGAGGCAGGGGCTAATGAAAAACTGTTTTTT.

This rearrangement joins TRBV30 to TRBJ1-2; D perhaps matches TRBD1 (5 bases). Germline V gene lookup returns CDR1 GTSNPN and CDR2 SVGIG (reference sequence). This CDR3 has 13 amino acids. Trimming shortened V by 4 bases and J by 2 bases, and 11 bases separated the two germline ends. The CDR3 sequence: CAWTQTVNYGYTF. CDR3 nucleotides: TGTGCCTGGACCCAGACAGTCAACTATGGCTACACCTTC.

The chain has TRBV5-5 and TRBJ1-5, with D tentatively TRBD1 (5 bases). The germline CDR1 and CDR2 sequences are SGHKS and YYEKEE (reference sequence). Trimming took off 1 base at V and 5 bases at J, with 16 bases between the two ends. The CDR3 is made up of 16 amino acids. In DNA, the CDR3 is TGTGCCAGCAGCTTGTGGGGCGAGAACAGTCATCAGCCCCAGCATTTT. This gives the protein CASSLWGENSHQPQHF.